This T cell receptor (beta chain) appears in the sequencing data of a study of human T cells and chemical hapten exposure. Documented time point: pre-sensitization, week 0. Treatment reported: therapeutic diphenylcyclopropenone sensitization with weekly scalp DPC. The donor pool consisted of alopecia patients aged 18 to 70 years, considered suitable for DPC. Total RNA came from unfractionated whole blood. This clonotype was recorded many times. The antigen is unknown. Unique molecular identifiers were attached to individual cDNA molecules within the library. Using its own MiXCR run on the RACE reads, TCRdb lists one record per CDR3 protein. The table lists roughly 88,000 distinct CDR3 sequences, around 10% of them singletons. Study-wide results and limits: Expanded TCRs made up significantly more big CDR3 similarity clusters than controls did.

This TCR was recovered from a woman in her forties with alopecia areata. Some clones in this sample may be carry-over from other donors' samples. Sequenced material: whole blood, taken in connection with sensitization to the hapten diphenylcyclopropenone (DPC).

Written as DNA, the CDR3 is TGCGCCAGCAGCTTGGGACTAGCGGAAGCAGATACGCAGTATTTT. Amino acids: CASSLGLAEADTQYF. This rearrangement joins TRBV5-1 to TRBJ2-3, with 9 bases lining up with TRBD2. The CDR3 is 15 amino acids. V was pared by 0 bases and J by 4 bases, with 3 bases of the junction left unmatched. Germline V gene lookup returns CDR1 SGHRS and CDR2 YFSETQ.